This is a list of T cell receptor beta chains from one sample in a study of metastatic and nonmetastatic thyroid tumors. TCRdb re-analyzed the PCR reads using MiXCR. Among some 25,000 clones, roughly 12% were seen once, and the ten largest hold around 15%. Sequences were obtained from blood. These TCRs come from a female donor with papillary thyroid cancer or a benign thyroid nodule (not recorded which). Some clones in this sample may be carry-over from other donors' samples. The CDR3 runs from the conserved cysteine through the conserved F or W.

>TRBV9|TRBJ1-5
CASSVGLSRNQPQHF
>TRBV6-1|TRBJ2-5
CATQGGETQYF
>TRBV7-9|TRBJ1-2
CASSVTGMDGHTF
>TRBV9|TRBJ1-1
CASSLDPGQGMNTEAFF
>TRBV13|TRBJ1-2
CASSFRGGKGYTF
>TRBV28|TRBJ2-2
CASRLGQVTGELFF
>TRBV5-1|TRBJ2-1
CASSLPGLAFYNEQFF
>TRBV6-4|TRBJ1-1
CASSDTGRGTEAFF
>TRBV6-1|TRBJ2-7
CASTAGPTYEQYF
>TRBV11-3|TRBJ2-3
CASSLGVVGGPFDTQYF
>TRBV6-1|TRBJ1-4
CASSSRTGWEKLFF
>TRBV15|TRBJ1-2
CATTLGQGARYGYTF
>TRBV10-2|TRBJ1-5
CASRHGEQPQHF
>TRBV11-1|TRBJ1-6
CASSLDDGTYNSPLHF
>TRBV20-1|TRBJ2-1
CSSPKFSLGTEQFF
>TRBV4-2|TRBJ2-1
CASSQEESNEQFF
>TRBV7-3|TRBJ2-2
CASSLTGSEGAGELFF
>TRBV5-1|TRBJ2-1
CASRMPQYDKGDEQFF
>TRBV30|TRBJ2-5
CAWSGQGETQYF
>TRBV5-4|TRBJ2-5
CASRLQGARETQYF
>TRBV30|TRBJ2-5
CAWSADRIETQYF
>TRBV19|TRBJ1-1
CASRPRDRGEMNTEAFF
>TRBV28|TRBJ1-6
CASSTHPGTGSNSPLHF
>TRBV7-9|TRBJ1-2
CASRDRNNPGVSGAYGYTF
>TRBV6-1|TRBJ2-3
CASRKDRVGTDTQYF
>TRBV20-1|TRBJ1-6
CSASQHVSPLHF
>TRBV20-1|TRBJ2-2
CSATRPGAVGELFF